Sequencing of this T cell receptor (beta chain) was carried out in a study of T cell responses to AZD1222 COVID-19 vaccine. This clone was observed a few times. Assay used: immunoSEQ multiplex PCR; TCRdb lists only in-frame clones, some missing. The repertoire holds about 84,000 clones, 80% to 90% seen once, with about 12% in the top ten. V shed 4 bases and J shed 2 bases, with 14 bases lying between them. This CDR3 is built from 15 residues. CDR1 SGHTA and CDR2 FQGNSA come from the germline V gene. The rearrangement links TRBV7-2 to TRBJ1-1; tentatively, D is TRBD1 (5 bases). The origin of this receptor is an adult who received the AZD1222 COVID-19 vaccine. Here the sequenced sample was peripheral blood, taken 28 days after the second AZD1222 dose. The CDR3: CASSSRWRGNTEAFF. As DNA, the CDR3 is TGTGCCAGCAGCTCACGTTGGAGGGGCAACACTGAAGCTTTCTTT.